These 21 T cell receptor beta chains share one sample of origin, sequenced in a study of blood T cell repertoires in COVID-19. Sequenced by immunoSEQ multiplex PCR; TCRdb stores in-frame clones only, minus some. The sample gives about 140,000 clones, more than 80% of which show up once; around 10% is in the top ten. The material sequenced was peripheral blood. These receptors originate from a woman of 80 years or more with acute or convalescent COVID-19.

This chain connects TRBV6-5 to TRBJ1-2; 12 bases match TRBD1. CDR1 is MNHEY and CDR2 is SVGAGI in the germline V gene. With 4 bases clipped from V and 2 bases from J, the junction kept 5 bases outside the gene matches. The length of the CDR3 is 16 residues. The CDR3 bases are TGTGCCAGCAGTTGGGACAGGGGGCGACCCAACTATGGCTACACCTTC. It yields the protein CASSWDRGRPNYGYTF.

This clone was seen once. The chain couples TRBV10-3 to TRBJ1-1, with 9 bases aligning to TRBD1. From germline, CDR1 is ENHRY and CDR2 SYGVKD. This CDR3 has 15 residues. Trimming at V came to 9 bases and at J to 4 bases, leaving 12 bases not matched to a gene. The chain's CDR3 is CAISGTGLDGTEAFF. The CDR3 region has the DNA TGTGCCATATCCGGGACAGGGTTGGATGGCACTGAAGCTTTCTTT.

V and J are TRBV28 and TRBJ1-5; the D is unclear. The CDR3 consists of 15 residues. Germline V gene sequence: CDR1 MDHEN, CDR2 SYDVKM. Trimming stripped 6 bases from V and 7 bases from J, with 19 bases between. Here the CDR3 DNA reads TGTGCCAGCAGAAAAAGTGGTCCAGGAACCCAGCCCCAGCATTTT. Translation gives CASRKSGPGTQPQHF.

This rearrangement joins TRBV5-4 to TRBJ2-3; TRBD2 aligns across 8 bases. The junction had 7 bases not matched to a gene; V was cut back by 2 bases and J by 2 bases. Per the germline V gene, CDR1 is SGHNT and CDR2 is YYREEE (reference sequence). CDR3 length: 16 amino acids. The CDR3 nucleotides read TGTGCCAGCAGCTTCGGCGGGGGGCTTAACACAGATACGCAGTATTTT. Amino acids: CASSFGGGLNTDTQYF. The full variable domain, completed using reference TRBV5-4 and TRBJ2-3, is ETGVTQSPTHLIKTRGQQVTLRCSSQSGHNTVSWYQQALGQGPQFIFQYYREEENGRGNFPPRFSGLQFPNYSSELNVNALELDDSALYLCASSFGGGLNTDTQYFGPGTRLTVL.

This chain connects TRBV6-6 to TRBJ2-7, with 10 bases identical to TRBD1. The CDR3 spans 14 residues. CDR1 and CDR2 from the germline V gene are MNHNY and SVGAGI (reference sequence). The V segment lost 6 bases and the J segment 6 bases; nucleotides outside the gene matches: 8. Here the CDR3 DNA reads TGTGCCAGCAGCCCGGACAGGGGGACCTCCGAGCAGTACTTC. It is translated as CASSPDRGTSEQYF.

The rearrangement links TRBV6-5 to TRBJ2-7; tentative D call: TRBD1 (5 bases). V shed 7 bases and J shed 3 bases, with 10 bases lying between them. The CDR3 is 12 amino acids. The germline gives CDR1 MNHEY, CDR2 SVGAGI. The CDR3 sequence: CASTTDYYEQYF. DNA of the CDR3: TGTGCCAGCACGACAGATTACTACGAGCAGTACTTC.

The rearrangement uses TRBV4-2 and TRBJ2-7; D gene ambiguous. Germline assignment: CDR1 LGHNA and CDR2 YNFKEQ. This CDR3 region has 13 residues. Trimming pared 0 bases from V and 6 bases from J, leaving 9 bases between. CDR3 amino acids: CASSQESSGEQYF. The CDR3 DNA is TGTGCCAGCAGCCAAGAGTCATCGGGCGAGCAGTACTTC.

V is TRBV5-5 and J is TRBJ2-1, with D unresolved. Germline V gene lookup returns CDR1 SGHKS and CDR2 YYEKEE (reference sequence). CDR3 length equals 15 residues. V lost 1 base, J lost 4 bases, and 12 bases lay in between. This CDR3 reads CASSLTLGSYNEQFF. In DNA, the CDR3 is TGTGCCAGCAGCTTGACGCTAGGTTCATACAATGAGCAGTTCTTC.

The chain uses TRBV19 and TRBJ1-6, with TRBD1 identical over 8 bases. Germline V gene data show CDR1 as LNHDA and CDR2 as SQIVND (reference sequence). J lost 6 bases, V lost 3 bases, and 1 base had no gene match. This CDR3 has 14 residues. This chain's CDR3 is CASSMTGVNSPLHF. DNA of the CDR3: TGTGCCAGTAGTATGACAGGGGTTAATTCACCCCTCCACTTT. Combining the CDR3 with reference TRBV19 and TRBJ1-6 gives the whole variable domain DGGITQSPKYLFRKEGQNVTLSCEQNLNHDAMYWYRQDPGQGLRLIYYSQIVNDFQKGDIAEGYSVSREKKESFPLTVTSAQKNPTAFYLCASSMTGVNSPLHFGNGTRLTVT.

This clone occurred a few times. V is TRBV29-1 and J is TRBJ2-7, with a weak D call TRBD2 (5 bases). Looked up from germline, CDR1 is SQVTM and CDR2 is ANQGSEA. The CDR3 totals 14 residues. Trimming left V 3 bases short and J 2 bases short, with 14 bases between. CDR3 region: CSVESTDYPYEQYF. CDR3 in DNA: TGCAGCGTTGAGTCTACAGACTACCCCTACGAGCAGTACTTC.

This clone was seen a single time. The V call is TRBV6-6, the J call TRBJ1-6, with TRBD1 as a possible D gene (5 bases). The germline gives CDR1 MNHNY, CDR2 SVGAGI (reference sequence). There are 12 residues in the CDR3. The V end lost 3 bases, the J end lost 10 bases, and 7 bases lay between the germline ends. CDR3 in DNA: TGTGCCAGCAGTTATCAGGGCTCACCCCTCCACTTT. Its translation: CASSYQGSPLHF.

This clone was recorded only once. The chain is built from TRBV7-9 and TRBJ2-5; tentative D call: TRBD1 (6 bases). The V end was cut by 5 bases, the J end by 5 bases, with 15 bases between. There are 14 residues in the CDR3. CDR1 is SEHNR and CDR2 is FQNEAQ in the germline V gene (reference sequence). The CDR3, as DNA: TGTGCCAGCAGCCGGGACACAGCGAGGGAGACCCAGTACTTC. It codes for CASSRDTARETQYF.

The V gene is TRBV6-5, the J gene TRBJ1-4; 8 bases are shared with TRBD1. The CDR3 is 15 residues long. V lost 5 bases, J lost 5 bases, and 7 bases stayed unmatched. Germline V CDR1 and CDR2: MNHEY, SVGAGI. CDR3 loop: CASSTRQGLNEKLFF. The CDR3 nucleotides read TGTGCCAGCAGTACCCGACAGGGGCTGAATGAAAAACTGTTTTTT.

The J gene is TRBJ1-1, the V gene TRBV27, with D possibly matching TRBD1 (5 bases). CDR3 length: 17 amino acids. Trimming pared 2 bases from V and 2 bases from J, leaving 18 bases between. CDR1 is MNHEY and CDR2 is SMNVEV in the germline V gene (reference sequence). The CDR3 is CASSLKVQGTTNTEAFF. In nucleotides, the CDR3 is TGTGCCAGCAGTTTAAAGGTGCAGGGCACAACAAACACTGAAGCTTTCTTT.

The chain carries TRBV7-9 and TRBJ1-1; D is undetermined. The CDR3 sequence is 14 residues long. V gave up 4 bases and J gave up 7 bases, with 16 bases separating them. Per germline, CDR1 SEHNR and CDR2 FQNEAQ (reference sequence). DNA for the CDR3: TGTGCCAGCAGCTCCTCGTACGGAGGGAATGAAGCTTTCTTT. The encoded protein is CASSSSYGGNEAFF.

J is TRBJ1-1 and V is TRBV14; D is possibly TRBD1 (5 bases). V lost 4 bases and J lost 3, with 24 bases in between. The CDR3 spans 18 residues. The germline V gene has CDR1 SGHDN and CDR2 FVKESK. The CDR3 reads CASSRLKASGFGYTEAFF. CDR3 nucleotides: TGTGCCAGCAGCCGCCTTAAGGCTTCAGGGTTCGGATACACTGAAGCTTTCTTT.

V is TRBV6-5 and J is TRBJ2-1; TRBD1 matches 7 bases. Germline-derived CDR1 and CDR2 are MNHEY and SVGAGI. This CDR3 spans 16 amino acids. With V trimmed by 2 bases and J by 3 bases, 7 bases remained unmatched. This CDR3 reads CASSYQTGPIYNEQFF. The DNA of the CDR3 is TGTGCCAGCAGTTACCAGACAGGGCCAATCTACAATGAGCAGTTCTTC.

The chain is built from TRBV11-1 and TRBJ1-2; tentatively, D is TRBD1 (6 bases). The CDR3 is made up of 14 amino acids. Trimming removed 1 base at V and 6 bases at J, with 12 bases between. CDR1 is SGHAT, CDR2 FQDESV, per germline (reference sequence). The CDR3 region is CASSLDRALHGYTF. The CDR3 coding sequence is TGTGCCAGCAGCTTAGACAGGGCGTTACATGGCTACACCTTC.

The CDR3 spells CAWTKRQGDQPQHF. Written as DNA, the CDR3 is TGTGCCTGGACTAAAAGACAGGGGGATCAGCCCCAGCATTTT. The chain has TRBV30 and TRBJ1-5, with TRBD1 identical over 9 bases. V shed 4 bases, J shed 5 bases, and the junction held 6 bases outside the gene matches. CDR3 length: 14 amino acids. The germline CDR1 and CDR2 sequences are GTSNPN and SVGIG (reference sequence).

V and J are TRBV5-1 and TRBJ2-1; D is undetermined. Germline-derived CDR1 and CDR2 are SGHRS and YFSETQ. Trimming removed 0 bases at V and 0 bases at J, with 7 bases between. The CDR3 is made up of 15 amino acids. Written as DNA, the CDR3 is TGCGCCAGCAGCTTGGCCGCCAGCTCCTACAATGAGCAGTTCTTC. It translates to CASSLAASSYNEQFF.

This clone was recorded at least ten times. Different DNA sequences within this sample yield the same CDR3. The chain couples TRBV27 to TRBJ1-2, with 10 bases aligning to TRBD1. Germline lookup yields CDR1 MNHEY and CDR2 SMNVEV (reference sequence). V gave up 3 bases and J gave up 5 bases; unmatched junction bases: 6. This CDR3 spans 15 amino acids. CDR3: CASSFRDRGRYGYTF. DNA of the CDR3: TGTGCCAGCAGTTTTCGGGACAGGGGACGGTATGGCTACACCTTC.